This T cell receptor (beta chain) was recovered during a study of T cells expressing NK-cell markers. Reprocessing the 5' RACE reads, TCRdb reports a single entry for every CDR3 protein and omits DNA. This repertoire includes roughly 180,000 distinct CDR3 sequences. CDR1 LGHDT and CDR2 YNNKEL come from the germline V gene (reference sequence). The CDR3 spans 17 residues. The chain has TRBV3-1 and TRBJ2-4. The sequenced sample was blood T cells: a sorted CD56 or NKG2C T cell subset, CD4+ or CD8+ T cells, or bulk PBMC T cells (not recorded which). This receptor was taken from a woman aged 18 to 75 in good health. CDR3 protein: CASSQDGLALAKNIQYF.